Shown below are 28 T cell receptor beta chains from a single sample sequenced in a study of monozygotic twins with inflammatory bowel disease. Following a re-call of the 5' RACE reads, TCRdb has one entry per CDR3 protein and lacks DNA. The sample data list approximately 200,000 distinct CDR3 sequences. The sequencing sample was made of blood. The receptor set was obtained from a human donor with ulcerative colitis or Crohn's disease, or a healthy co-twin of an affected twin (not recorded which).

The chain carries TRBV6-5 and TRBJ1-2; TCRdb gives TRBD1 as the D gene, but with no DNA this cannot be confirmed. In germline, CDR1 is MNHEY, CDR2 SVGAGI. The CDR3 is 14 amino acids. CDR3 sequence: CASSWKGGGGGYTF.

Here the CDR3 reads CANSVGTSGYNEQFF. The genes are TRBV24-1 and TRBJ2-1; TCRdb lists TRBD2, though no DNA is available to test this call. Per the germline V gene, CDR1 is KGHDR and CDR2 is SFDVKD. CDR3 length equals 15 residues.

CDR3 amino acids: CASSLGDAGTGDLFF. The gene calls are TRBV7-8 and TRBJ2-2; TCRdb designates TRBD1, a call that cannot be tested without DNA. CDR3 length: 15 amino acids. Germline CDR1 SGHVS, CDR2 FQNEAQ.

The gene calls are TRBV12-3 or TRBV12-4 and TRBJ1-5. CDR3 size: 13 residues. The CDR3 reads CASGTGPDQPQHF.

This sequence joins TRBV21-1 and TRBJ1-3. TRBV21-1 is flagged as a pseudogene. This CDR3 has 19 amino acids. The CDR3 loop reads CASSLWEMGLLSSGNTIYF.

The chain recombines TRBV18 with TRBJ2-2; TCRdb proposes TRBD2, but this gene call is untestable without DNA. Germline V lookup: CDR1 KGHSH, CDR2 LQKENI. The CDR3 runs to 15 residues. This CDR3 reads CASSPPGLATGELFF. The entire variable domain, with the rest obtained from reference TRBV18 and TRBJ2-2, is as follows: NAGVMQNPRHLVRRRGQEARLRCSPMKGHSHVYWYRQLPEEGLKFMVYLQKENIIDESGMPKERFSAEFPKEGPSILRIQQVVRGDSAAYFCASSPPGLATGELFFGEGSRLTVL.

The V and J genes are TRBV12-3 or TRBV12-4 and TRBJ2-3; checking the TCRdb D call of TRBD1 is not possible without DNA. The CDR3 loop spans 16 amino acids. CDR3 residues: CASSIWEGGRPDTQYF.

The chain is built from TRBV7-9 and TRBJ2-2. The CDR3 loop spans 15 amino acids. Germline assignment: CDR1 SEHNR and CDR2 FQNEAQ (reference sequence). This CDR3 reads CASSPGDPETGELFF.

The chain couples TRBV27 to TRBJ2-4; TCRdb designates TRBD1, a call that cannot be tested without DNA. The germline CDR1 and CDR2 sequences are MNHEY and SMNVEV (reference sequence). The CDR3 loop spans 15 amino acids. CDR3 residues: CASSRQGMVGNIQYF.

V gene TRBV7-9 combines with J gene TRBJ2-5; TCRdb returns TRBD2, unconfirmable since there is no DNA. The CDR3 has 14 amino acids. Germline V gene sequence: CDR1 SEHNR, CDR2 FQNEAQ (reference sequence). The CDR3 reads CASSLEGIEETQYF. Using reference TRBV7-9 and TRBJ2-5 for the parts outside the CDR3, the full variable domain is DTGVSQNPRHKITKRGQNVTFRCDPISEHNRLYWYRQTLGQGPEFLTYFQNEAQLEKSRLLSDRFSAERPKGSFSTLEIQRTEQGDSAMYLCASSLEGIEETQYFGPGTRLLVL.

The gene calls are TRBV10-3 and TRBJ2-2; TCRdb indicates TRBD1, and absent DNA this call remains unverified. The germline gives CDR1 ENHRY, CDR2 SYGVKD. This CDR3 has 13 amino acids. CDR3: CAIRGPGTGELFF.

The chain recombines TRBV6-1 with TRBJ2-7; with no DNA, the TCRdb D assignment of TRBD1 cannot be verified. CDR1 is MNHNS and CDR2 is SASEGT in the germline V gene. The CDR3 covers 15 residues. This chain's CDR3 is CASTHRGTGDYEQYF.

The rearrangement joins TRBV28 to TRBJ2-1; TCRdb picks TRBD2, but there is no DNA to check that call. This CDR3 region has 14 residues. Germline V gene sequence: CDR1 MDHEN, CDR2 SYDVKM. The CDR3 spells CASTPGTSGIEQFF.

This chain uses TRBV2 with TRBJ2-2; TCRdb selects TRBD1, and the lack of DNA leaves this call unchecked. Germline V gene data show CDR1 as SNHLY and CDR2 as FYNNEI. CDR3 length equals 18 residues. CDR3 sequence reads: CASTLRTGGHTNTGELFF.

The genes are TRBV6-5 and TRBJ2-7. The CDR3 covers 14 residues. CDR1 MNHEY and CDR2 SVGAGI come from the germline V gene. The CDR3 spells CASSYATGNYEQYF.

The rearrangement uses TRBV7-2 and TRBJ2-7; without DNA, the TCRdb call of TRBD1 cannot be checked. The CDR3 is made up of 13 amino acids. The V gene's germline CDR1 is SGHTA and CDR2 FQGNSA. The CDR3 loop reads CASSLVGGIEQYF.

The V and J genes are TRBV21-1 and TRBJ1-5; TCRdb lists TRBD1, though no DNA is available to test this call. TRBV21-1 is an annotated pseudogene. This CDR3 has 16 residues. The CDR3: CASSQQGGSGNQPQHF.

The chain links TRBV7-6 to TRBJ2-5; TCRdb's D call, TRBD2, is unchecked because there is no DNA. Germline V gene data show CDR1 as SGHVS and CDR2 as FNYEAQ. CDR3 length: 17 residues. The CDR3 reads CASSLGTSGSLPETQYF.

The rearrangement links TRBV6-2 or TRBV6-3 to TRBJ2-1. The CDR3 runs 12 residues. CDR1 is MNHEY, CDR2 SVGEGT, per germline. CDR3 in amino acids: CASSSMWNEQFF.

The chain couples TRBV15 to TRBJ1-5. Germline-derived CDR1 and CDR2 are LNHNV and YYDKDF (reference sequence). The CDR3 loop spans 18 amino acids. This chain's CDR3 is CATSREATPPRSNQPQHF. Full variable domain (outside the CDR3, taken from reference TRBV15 and TRBJ1-5): DAMVIQNPRYQVTQFGKPVTLSCSQTLNHNVMYWYQQKSSQAPKLLFHYYDKDFNNEADTPDNFQSRRPNTSFCFLDIRSPGLGDTAMYLCATSREATPPRSNQPQHFGDGTRLSIL.

The chain has TRBV12-3 or TRBV12-4 and TRBJ2-1. This CDR3 comprises 15 residues. The CDR3 is CASSLGQGGWYEQFF.

This chain connects TRBV20-1 to TRBJ2-3. CDR3 size: 12 residues. Germline assignment: CDR1 DFQATT and CDR2 SNEGSKA (reference sequence). This CDR3 is CSAQVSTDTQYF.

The chain recombines TRBV7-8 with TRBJ2-2; the TRBD1 assignment by TCRdb is unverifiable without DNA. The CDR3 contains 17 residues. From germline, CDR1 is SGHVS and CDR2 FQNEAQ. CDR3 sequence: CASSLGLSGSPTGELFF.

The chain recombines TRBV7-8 with TRBJ2-5; the D call of TRBD2 rests on TCRdb alone, since no DNA is present to check it. Germline V gene lookup returns CDR1 SGHVS and CDR2 FQNEAQ. This CDR3 spans 14 amino acids. CDR3 sequence reads: CASSIRTSRETQYF.

The J gene is TRBJ2-5, the V gene TRBV6-2 or TRBV6-3; the TCRdb call, TRBD2, lacks DNA for checking. Germline V gives CDR1 MNHEY, CDR2 SVGEGT. This CDR3 is built from 14 residues. CDR3 amino acids: CAFTTNGLEETQYF.

The chain recombines TRBV20-1 with TRBJ1-4; the D gene TCRdb calls, TRBD1, cannot be checked with no DNA. The CDR3 is made up of 17 amino acids. The germline V gene has CDR1 DFQATT and CDR2 SNEGSKA (reference sequence). The CDR3 protein is CSAQEVLRGTTNEKLFF.

The CDR3 region is CSARFVSYEQYF. The genes are TRBV20-1 and TRBJ2-7. The germline gives CDR1 DFQATT, CDR2 SNEGSKA (reference sequence). The CDR3 consists of 12 residues.

The chain employs TRBV20-1 and TRBJ2-2; TCRdb's assignment of TRBD2 cannot be checked, as there is no DNA. CDR3 size: 14 residues. CDR1 is DFQATT and CDR2 is SNEGSKA in the germline V gene (reference sequence). CDR3 amino acids: CSAPTSSWTGELFF.